This T cell receptor (beta chain) stems from a study of blood T cell repertoires in COVID-19. As for the study in general: Spain, Italy and the United States supplied samples that represented acute and convalescent COVID-19. The cDNA or gDNA used as material had been derived from T cells, B-cell-depleted T cells, or PBMCs.

Some clones are missing from TCRdb's copy, which holds only in-frame ones; the method was immunoSEQ multiplex PCR. The sample comprises over 100,000 clones, roughly 85% of which are singletons, and about a tenth rests with the top ten. This CDR3 has 13 amino acids. Trimming cost V 2 bases and J 4 bases, with 8 bases left between them. Germline V CDR1 and CDR2: MDHEN, SYDVKM. This clone was seen only a few times. Sequencing was done on a sample of peripheral blood. The chain combines TRBV28 with TRBJ1-1; D not certain. The source of this sequence is a man older than 75 with acute or convalescent COVID-19. This chain's CDR3 is CASSLPAGTEAFF. The DNA of the CDR3 is TGTGCCAGCAGTTTACCCGCGGGCACTGAAGCTTTCTTT.